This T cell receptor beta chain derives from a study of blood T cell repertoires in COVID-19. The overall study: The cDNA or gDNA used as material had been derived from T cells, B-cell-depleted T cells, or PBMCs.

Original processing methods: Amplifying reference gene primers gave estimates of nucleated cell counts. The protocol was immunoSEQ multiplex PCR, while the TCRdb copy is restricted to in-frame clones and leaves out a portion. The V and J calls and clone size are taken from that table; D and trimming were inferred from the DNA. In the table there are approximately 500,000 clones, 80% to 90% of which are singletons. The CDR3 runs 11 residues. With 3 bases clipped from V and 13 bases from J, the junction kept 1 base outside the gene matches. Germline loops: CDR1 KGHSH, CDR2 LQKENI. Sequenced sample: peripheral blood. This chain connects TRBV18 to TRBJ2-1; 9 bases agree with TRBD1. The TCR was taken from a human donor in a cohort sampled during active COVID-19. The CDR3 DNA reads TGTGCCAGCTCACCGGACAGGGGACAGTTCTTC. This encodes CASSPDRGQFF. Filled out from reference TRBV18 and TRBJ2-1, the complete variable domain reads NAGVMQNPRHLVRRRGQEARLRCSPMKGHSHVYWYRQLPEEGLKFMVYLQKENIIDESGMPKERFSAEFPKEGPSILRIQQVVRGDSAAYFCASSPDRGQFFGPGTRLTVL.